This entry concerns a single T cell receptor beta chain. This sample is drawn from a study of T cells in Graves' hyperthyroidism and ophthalmopathy. TCR beta CDR3 region amplification was performed from RNA transcripts. The HTBI primer set drove a first-round RT-PCR of the TCR CDR3. TCRdb re-called the multiplex PCR reads through MiXCR, storing one row per CDR3 protein. The sample has 370,000 or so distinct CDR3 sequences; approximately 15% are singletons. Trimming took 4 bases from V and 0 from J, leaving 15 bases between them. CDR3 size: 17 residues. Germline lookup yields CDR1 MGHRA and CDR2 YSYEKL.

The chain links TRBV4-1 to TRBJ2-2, with D perhaps matching TRBD2 (5 bases). Sequenced material: blood. This clonotype originated in a woman younger than 30 with Graves' hyperthyroidism that later progressed to Graves' ophthalmopathy. The DNA of the CDR3 is TGCGCCAGCAGCCCTGGGAGAGGGAAGGCGAACACCGGGGAGCTGTTTTTT. This gives the protein CASSPGRGKANTGELFF.